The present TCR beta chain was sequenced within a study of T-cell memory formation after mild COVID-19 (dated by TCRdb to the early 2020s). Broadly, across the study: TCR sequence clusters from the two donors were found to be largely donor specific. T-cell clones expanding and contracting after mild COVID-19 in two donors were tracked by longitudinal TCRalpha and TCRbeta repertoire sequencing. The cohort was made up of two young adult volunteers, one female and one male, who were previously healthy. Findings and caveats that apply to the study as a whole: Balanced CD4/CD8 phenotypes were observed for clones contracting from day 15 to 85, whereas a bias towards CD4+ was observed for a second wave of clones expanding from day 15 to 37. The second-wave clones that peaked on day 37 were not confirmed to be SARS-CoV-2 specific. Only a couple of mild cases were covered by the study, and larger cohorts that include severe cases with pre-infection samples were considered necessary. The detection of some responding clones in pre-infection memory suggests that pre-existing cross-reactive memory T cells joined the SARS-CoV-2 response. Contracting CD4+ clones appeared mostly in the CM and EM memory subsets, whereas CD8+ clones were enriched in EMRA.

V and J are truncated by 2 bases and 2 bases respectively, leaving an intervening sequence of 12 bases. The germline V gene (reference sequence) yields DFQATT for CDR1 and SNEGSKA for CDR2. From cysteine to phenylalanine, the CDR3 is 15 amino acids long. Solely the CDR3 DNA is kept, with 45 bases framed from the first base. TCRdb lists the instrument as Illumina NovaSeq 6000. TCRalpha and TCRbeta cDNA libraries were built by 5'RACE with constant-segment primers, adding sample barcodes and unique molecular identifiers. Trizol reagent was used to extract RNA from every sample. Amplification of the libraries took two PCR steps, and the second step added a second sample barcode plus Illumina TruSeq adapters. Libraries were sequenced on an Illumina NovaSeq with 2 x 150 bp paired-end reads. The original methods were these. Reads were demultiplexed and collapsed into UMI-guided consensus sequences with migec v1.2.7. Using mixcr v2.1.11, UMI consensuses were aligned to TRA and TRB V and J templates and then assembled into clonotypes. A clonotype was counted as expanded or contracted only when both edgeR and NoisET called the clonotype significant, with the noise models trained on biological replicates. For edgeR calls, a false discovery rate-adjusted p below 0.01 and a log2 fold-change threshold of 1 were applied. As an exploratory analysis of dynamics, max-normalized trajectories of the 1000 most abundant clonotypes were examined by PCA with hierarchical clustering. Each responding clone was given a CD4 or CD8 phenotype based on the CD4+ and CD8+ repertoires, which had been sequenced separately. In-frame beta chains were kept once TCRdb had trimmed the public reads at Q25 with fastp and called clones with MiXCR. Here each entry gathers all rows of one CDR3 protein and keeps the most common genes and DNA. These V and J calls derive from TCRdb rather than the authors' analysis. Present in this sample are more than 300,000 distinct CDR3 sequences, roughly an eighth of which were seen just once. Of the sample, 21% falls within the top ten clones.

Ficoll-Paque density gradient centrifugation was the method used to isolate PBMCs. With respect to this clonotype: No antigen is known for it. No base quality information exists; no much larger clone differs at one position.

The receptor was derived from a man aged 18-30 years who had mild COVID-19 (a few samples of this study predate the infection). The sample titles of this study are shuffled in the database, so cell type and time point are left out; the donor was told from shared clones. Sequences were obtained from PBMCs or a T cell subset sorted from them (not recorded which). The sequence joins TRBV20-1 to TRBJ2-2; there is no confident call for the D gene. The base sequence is TGCAGTGCTAGAATGGCGGCTATCAACACCGGGGAGCTGTTTTTT. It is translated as CSARMAAINTGELFF.